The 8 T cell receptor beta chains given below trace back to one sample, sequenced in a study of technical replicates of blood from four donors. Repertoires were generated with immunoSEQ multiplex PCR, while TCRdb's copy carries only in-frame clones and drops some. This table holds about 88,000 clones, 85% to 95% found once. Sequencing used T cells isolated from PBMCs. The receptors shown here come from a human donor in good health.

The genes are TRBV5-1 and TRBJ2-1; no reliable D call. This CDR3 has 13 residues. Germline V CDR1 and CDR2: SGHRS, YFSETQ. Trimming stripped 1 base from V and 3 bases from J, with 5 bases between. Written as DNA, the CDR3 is TGCGCCAGCAGCTTGAACTACTACAATGAGCAGTTCTTC. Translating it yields CASSLNYYNEQFF.

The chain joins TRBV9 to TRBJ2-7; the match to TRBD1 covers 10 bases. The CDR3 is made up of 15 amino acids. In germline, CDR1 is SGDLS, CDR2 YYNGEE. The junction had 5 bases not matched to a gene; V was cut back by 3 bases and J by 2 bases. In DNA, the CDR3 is TGTGCCAGCAGCGCCGCCGGGACAGGGGCCTACGAGCAGTACTTC. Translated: CASSAAGTGAYEQYF.

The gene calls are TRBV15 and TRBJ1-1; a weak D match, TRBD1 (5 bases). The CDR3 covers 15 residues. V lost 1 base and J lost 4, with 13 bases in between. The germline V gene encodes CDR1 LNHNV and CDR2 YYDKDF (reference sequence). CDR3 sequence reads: CATSRVIGVGTEAFF. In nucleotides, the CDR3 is TGTGCCACCAGCAGAGTGATAGGGGTTGGCACTGAAGCTTTCTTT.

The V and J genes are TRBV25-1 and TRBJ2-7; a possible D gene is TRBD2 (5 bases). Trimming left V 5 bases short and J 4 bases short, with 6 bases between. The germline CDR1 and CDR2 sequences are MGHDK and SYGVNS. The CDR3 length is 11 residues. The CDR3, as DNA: TGTGCCAGCAGTAGCGGTTACGAGCAGTACTTC. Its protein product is CASSSGYEQYF.

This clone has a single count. CDR3 region: CASSQGGGSHTPDEQYF. The CDR3, as DNA: TGCGCCAGCAGCCAAGGGGGAGGGAGCCATACCCCCGACGAGCAGTACTTC. The chain joins TRBV4-1 to TRBJ2-7; 7 nucleotides agree with TRBD2. The CDR3 length is 17 residues. CDR1 is MGHRA and CDR2 is YSYEKL in the germline V gene. V shed 1 base, J shed 5 bases, and the junction held 14 bases outside the gene matches.

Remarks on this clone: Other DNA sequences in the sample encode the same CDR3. The CDR3 DNA is TGTGCCAGCAGCGTAGGGCTTGCCTACGAGCAGTACTTC. It codes for CASSVGLAYEQYF. This chain connects TRBV9 to TRBJ2-7; D unresolved. Germline V CDR1 and CDR2: SGDLS, YYNGEE. V lost 0 bases, J lost 2 bases, and 6 bases lay in between. The CDR3 length is 13 residues.

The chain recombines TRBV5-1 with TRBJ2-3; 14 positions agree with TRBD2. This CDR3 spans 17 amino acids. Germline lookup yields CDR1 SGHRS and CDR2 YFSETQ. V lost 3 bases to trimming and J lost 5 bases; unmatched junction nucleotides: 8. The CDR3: CASSSGLAGGRGDTQYF. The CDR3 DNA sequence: TGCGCCAGCAGCTCAGGACTAGCGGGAGGCCGGGGAGATACGCAGTATTTT.

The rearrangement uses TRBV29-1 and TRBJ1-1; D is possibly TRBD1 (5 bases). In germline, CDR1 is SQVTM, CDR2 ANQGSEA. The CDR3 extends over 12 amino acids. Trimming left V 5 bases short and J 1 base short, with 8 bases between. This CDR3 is CSVNTGNTEAFF. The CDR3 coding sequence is TGCAGCGTTAATACAGGGAACACTGAAGCTTTCTTT. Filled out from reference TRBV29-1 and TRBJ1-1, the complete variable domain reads SAVISQKPSRDICQRGTSLTIQCQVDSQVTMMFWYRQQPGQSLTLIATANQGSEATYESGFVIDKFPISRPNLTFSTLTVSNMSPEDSSIYLCSVNTGNTEAFFGQGTRLTVV.